This passage covers 31 T cell receptor beta chains from one sample sequenced in a study of identical twins. TCRdb processed the 5' RACE reads anew with MiXCR; each CDR3 protein has one entry. The sample consists of roughly 570,000 distinct CDR3 sequences, roughly 9.5% of them appearing once. This sample also appeared in a second study, on yellow fever vaccine responses in identical twins.

The source material was PBMCs. These receptors originate from a woman between 18 and 29 years old in good health.

This clonotype was seen only a few times. The gene calls are TRBV12-3 or TRBV12-4 and TRBJ2-4; a possible D gene is TRBD2 (5 bases). Trimming pared 5 bases from V and 1 base from J, leaving 24 bases between. This CDR3 has 19 amino acids. CDR3 nucleotide sequence: TGTGCCAGCAGTCCACTCCCCGGCCAGTCGGAGGCGGCCAAAAACATTCAGTACTTC. This codes for CASSPLPGQSEAAKNIQYF.

There are many counts of this clonotype. This chain links TRBV3-1 with TRBJ2-5; 9 nucleotides align to TRBD2. This CDR3 has 16 residues. Germline-derived CDR1 and CDR2 are LGHDT and YNNKEL (reference sequence). V lost 2 bases, J lost 5 bases, and 9 bases stayed unmatched. The CDR3 spells CASSQFGVAGEETQYF. For the CDR3, the DNA is TGTGCCAGCAGCCAATTTGGAGTAGCGGGGGAGGAGACCCAGTACTTC.

This clonotype has a count of ten or more. The chain recombines TRBV15 with TRBJ1-4; D remains unclear. The CDR3 consists of 13 residues. V was shortened by 3 bases and J by 8 bases, with 10 bases between the two germline ends. Germline V gives CDR1 LNHNV, CDR2 YYDKDF (reference sequence). Written as DNA, the CDR3 is TGTGCCACCAGCAGGGACGGTTGGGAAAAACTGTTTTTT. Protein sequence: CATSRDGWEKLFF. The full variable domain, with the rest looked up from reference TRBV15 and TRBJ1-4, is DAMVIQNPRYQVTQFGKPVTLSCSQTLNHNVMYWYQQKSSQAPKLLFHYYDKDFNNEADTPDNFQSRRPNTSFCFLDIRSPGLGDTAMYLCATSRDGWEKLFFGSGTQLSVL.

Many counts were recorded for this clonotype. The chain carries TRBV2 and TRBJ1-2, with D hard to call. The CDR3 is made up of 11 amino acids. Germline CDR1 reads SNHLY; CDR2 reads FYNNEI. V was cut by 8 bases and J by 2 bases, with 6 bases left in between. DNA for the CDR3: TGTGCCAGCGTGGAGAACTATGGCTACACCTTC. This codes for CASVENYGYTF.

This clonotype was recorded a few times. This chain links TRBV4-3 with TRBJ2-3, with D tentatively TRBD1 or TRBD2 (5 bases each). V was pared by 0 bases and J by 0 bases, with 7 bases between. Germline V gives CDR1 LGHNA, CDR2 YSLEER. The CDR3 consists of 15 residues. In DNA form, the CDR3 reads TGCGCCAGCAGCCAAGAGTGGGACAGCACAGATACGCAGTATTTT. Translating gives CASSQEWDSTDTQYF.

The sample holds a few counts of this clonotype. This chain uses TRBV20-1 with TRBJ2-1; 8 bases line up with TRBD2. The junction had 15 bases not matched to a gene; V was cut back by 3 bases and J by 5 bases. Germline assignment: CDR1 DFQATT and CDR2 SNEGSKA (reference sequence). The length of the CDR3 is 17 residues. Here the CDR3 DNA reads TGCAGTGCTAGTAGCCAGAACCCGGGACTAGAACACAATGAGCAGTTCTTC. This translates into CSASSQNPGLEHNEQFF.

The chain couples TRBV27 to TRBJ1-3; D remains unclear. V dropped 5 bases and J dropped 0 bases, with 20 bases sitting between them. The CDR3 sequence is 18 residues long. The germline V gene has CDR1 MNHEY and CDR2 SMNVEV (reference sequence). CDR3 in DNA: TGTGCCAGCAGTCGAACCTTTCCCGGACTGTCCTCTGGAAACACCATATATTTT. Residues: CASSRTFPGLSSGNTIYF.

The V gene is TRBV25-1, the J gene TRBJ2-1; TRBD2 is a possible D gene (7 bases). V lost 4 bases, J lost 13 bases, and 26 bases lay in between. The CDR3 is made up of 16 amino acids. Germline V gene sequence: CDR1 MGHDK, CDR2 SYGVNS. CDR3 sequence: CASSATTSVGGGGQFF. For the CDR3, the DNA is TGTGCCAGCAGTGCCACCACTAGTGTGGGAGGGGGGGGTCAGTTCTTC.

This clonotype was picked up one time. The J gene is TRBJ2-7, the V gene TRBV20-1; no firm D call. Trimming took 0 bases from V and 4 from J, leaving 7 bases between them. Germline V gene sequence: CDR1 DFQATT, CDR2 SNEGSKA (reference sequence). There are 12 residues in the CDR3. CDR3 sequence reads: CSARDVTYEQYF. The CDR3 nucleotides are TGCAGTGCTAGAGATGTCACTTACGAGCAGTACTTC.

V and J are TRBV29-1 and TRBJ2-5, with D perhaps TRBD2 (5 bases). Per the germline V gene, CDR1 is SQVTM and CDR2 is ANQGSEA. This CDR3 is built from 11 residues. Trimming took off 3 bases at V and 8 bases at J, with 10 bases between the two ends. CDR3 in DNA: TGCAGCGTTGATGGTCTAGCCACCCAGTACTTC. It translates to CSVDGLATQYF.

This clonotype occurred a few times. This chain joins TRBV15 and TRBJ2-2; D unclear. This CDR3 is 14 amino acids long. The germline V gene has CDR1 LNHNV and CDR2 YYDKDF (reference sequence). Trimming removed 3 bases at V and 3 bases at J, with 8 bases between. The CDR3 nucleotides read TGTGCCACCAGCAGGGCACTCGACACCGGGGAGCTGTTTTTT. Translation gives CATSRALDTGELFF.

The chain combines TRBV29-1 with TRBJ1-1; 9 nucleotides agree with TRBD1. J lost 11 bases, V lost 6 bases, and 13 bases had no gene match. Germline V CDR1 and CDR2: SQVTM, ANQGSEA. This CDR3 region has 13 residues. CDR3 amino acids: CSVSTGGDTSAFF. In DNA form, the CDR3 reads TGCAGCGTCTCGACAGGGGGAGACACTTCGGCTTTCTTT. The variable domain in full, with the rest retrieved from reference TRBV29-1 and TRBJ1-1, is SAVISQKPSRDICQRGTSLTIQCQVDSQVTMMFWYRQQPGQSLTLIATANQGSEATYESGFVIDKFPISRPNLTFSTLTVSNMSPEDSSIYLCSVSTGGDTSAFFGQGTRLTVV.

This clonotype was seen many times. The rearrangement joins TRBV29-1 to TRBJ1-2; no clear D. The CDR3 sequence is 14 residues long. V gave up 1 base and J gave up 1 base, with 10 bases separating them. The germline gives CDR1 SQVTM, CDR2 ANQGSEA. The CDR3 here is CSVEGSSRNYGYTF. The DNA of the CDR3 is TGCAGCGTTGAAGGGTCTTCTCGTAACTATGGCTACACCTTC.

The genes are TRBV2 and TRBJ1-1; D might be TRBD1 (6 bases). V was shortened by 6 bases and J by 4 bases, with 12 bases between the two germline ends. CDR3 length equals 13 residues. CDR1 SNHLY and CDR2 FYNNEI come from the germline V gene. CDR3 sequence (DNA): TGTGCCAGCAGCTTGGACAGACTCACTGAAGCTTTCTTT. Amino acid sequence: CASSLDRLTEAFF.

This clonotype was seen a handful of times. This sequence joins TRBV7-2 and TRBJ2-7; 10 bases align to TRBD1. CDR1 and CDR2 from the germline V gene are SGHTA and FQGNSA. This CDR3 region has 15 residues. With V trimmed by 0 bases and J by 5 bases, 4 bases remained unmatched. The CDR3 sequence is CASSLAGQGFHEQYF. CDR3 sequence (DNA): TGTGCCAGCAGCTTAGCGGGACAGGGGTTCCACGAGCAGTACTTC.

This clonotype was seen more than once but under ten times. The chain links TRBV20-1 to TRBJ2-1; D might be TRBD2 (6 bases). Germline loops: CDR1 DFQATT, CDR2 SNEGSKA (reference sequence). Trimming left V 3 bases short and J 2 bases short, with 14 bases between. CDR3 length: 15 residues. In DNA, the CDR3 is TGCAGTGCTAGGGGGGGTTCGTTCGCCTACAATGAGCAGTTCTTC. Protein sequence: CSARGGSFAYNEQFF.

This clonotype was counted ten times or more. This chain joins TRBV2 and TRBJ2-1, with a weak D call TRBD2 (6 bases). V was shortened by 8 bases and J by 0 bases, with 11 bases between the two germline ends. Germline values: CDR1 SNHLY, CDR2 FYNNEI. CDR3 length equals 14 residues. CDR3: CASRAGLSYNEQFF. CDR3 DNA sequence: TGTGCCAGCCGGGCGGGGCTCTCCTACAATGAGCAGTTCTTC.

This chain uses TRBV4-1 with TRBJ2-7, with 8 bases fitting TRBD1. The germline V gene has CDR1 MGHRA and CDR2 YSYEKL. CDR3 length: 14 amino acids. Unmatched junction bases numbered 4, after V lost 2 bases and J lost 4 bases. The CDR3 DNA follows: TGCGCCAGCAGCCAACCAGGGGGCTGGTACGAGCAGTACTTC. It yields the protein CASSQPGGWYEQYF.

This clonotype was found many times. J is TRBJ2-1 and V is TRBV20-1, with D uncertain. CDR1 and CDR2 from the germline V gene are DFQATT and SNEGSKA (reference sequence). The CDR3 consists of 11 residues. The CDR3: CSSPDYNEQFF. CDR3 nucleotides: TGCTCCTCGCCAGACTACAATGAGCAGTTCTTC.

This clonotype was observed a few times. The chain carries TRBV29-1 and TRBJ2-7; D is undetermined. V was cut by 5 bases and J by 0 bases, with 14 bases left in between. The CDR3 runs 14 residues. The germline CDR1 and CDR2 sequences are SQVTM and ANQGSEA. The CDR3 region has the DNA TGCAGCGTTTCTGGACGGATGAGCTCCTACGAGCAGTACTTC. Protein: CSVSGRMSSYEQYF.

Remarks on this clonotype: This sequence may be a read error, since a much larger clone differs from it by one base. CDR3 region: CATTCGPDTGELFF. The CDR3 DNA sequence: TGTGCCACAACTTGCGGGCCCGACACCGGGGAGCTGTTTTTT. This chain links TRBV10-3 with TRBJ2-2; D might be TRBD2 (5 bases). Looked up from germline, CDR1 is ENHRY and CDR2 is SYGVKD. The germline V and J ends were trimmed by 10 bases and 3 bases, with 15 bases remaining between them. CDR3 length: 14 amino acids.

The CDR3 DNA reads TGCGCCAGCAGCGACTGGACAGGGGAGGACATTCAGTACTTC. This translates into CASSDWTGEDIQYF. The chain combines TRBV5-1 with TRBJ2-4, with TRBD1 matching 9 bases. The V gene's germline CDR1 is SGHRS and CDR2 YFSETQ. The CDR3 covers 14 residues. The junction had 7 bases not matched to a gene; V was cut back by 4 bases and J by 8 bases.

V is TRBV3-1 and J is TRBJ2-2; D is unclear. V was pared by 4 bases and J by 5 bases, with 11 bases between. CDR1 and CDR2 (germline): LGHDT, YNNKEL (reference sequence). The CDR3 totals 14 residues. CDR3 in amino acids: CASSPIPDTGELFF. CDR3 DNA: TGTGCCAGCAGCCCGATTCCCGATACCGGGGAGCTGTTTTTT.

The gene calls are TRBV11-3 and TRBJ2-1, with 9 nucleotides matching TRBD1. From germline, CDR1 is SGHNT and CDR2 YENEEA. V gave up 0 bases and J gave up 7 bases; unmatched junction bases: 10. The CDR3 has 17 amino acids. CDR3 sequence (DNA): TGTGCCAGCAGCTTAGAGTTAACCGGGACAGGGTGGAATGAGCAGTTCTTC. Translating gives CASSLELTGTGWNEQFF.

A single count supports this clonotype. The chain is built from TRBV7-9 and TRBJ2-3, with D perhaps matching TRBD2 (6 bases). This CDR3 region has 12 residues. The germline V gene encodes CDR1 SEHNR and CDR2 FQNEAQ (reference sequence). Trimming cost V 4 bases and J 12 bases, with 14 bases left between them. This chain's CDR3 is CASSWGAGSQYF. CDR3 bases: TGTGCCAGCAGCTGGGGAGCGGGTTCCCAGTATTTT. The full variable domain, completed using reference TRBV7-9 and TRBJ2-3, is DTGVSQNPRHKITKRGQNVTFRCDPISEHNRLYWYRQTLGQGPEFLTYFQNEAQLEKSRLLSDRFSAERPKGSFSTLEIQRTEQGDSAMYLCASSWGAGSQYFGPGTRLTVL.

The J gene is TRBJ2-7, the V gene TRBV30, with D uncertain. V was cut by 1 base and J by 6 bases, with 7 bases left in between. CDR3 length: 11 amino acids. CDR1 and CDR2 (germline): GTSNPN, SVGIG (reference sequence). CDR3 sequence: CAWSGHLEQYF. The CDR3 nucleotides read TGTGCCTGGAGTGGGCACCTCGAGCAGTACTTC.

V is TRBV12-3 or TRBV12-4 and J is TRBJ2-1, with D perhaps TRBD1 (5 bases). The CDR3 is 15 amino acids. Trimming cost V 5 bases and J 0 bases, with 11 bases left between them. Here the CDR3 DNA reads TGTGCCAGCAGTCCCCGACAGATCTCCTACAATGAGCAGTTCTTC. Protein sequence: CASSPRQISYNEQFF.

This clonotype came up a few times. The V and J genes are TRBV3-1 and TRBJ2-3; D not certain. CDR1 and CDR2 (germline): LGHDT, YNNKEL (reference sequence). The V gene lost 4 bases and the J gene lost 1 base, with 9 bases spanning the gap. The CDR3 has 14 residues. The CDR3, as DNA: TGTGCCAGCAGCCCCCGGGTCGGCACAGATACGCAGTATTTT. Translated, it gives CASSPRVGTDTQYF.

This clonotype was found a few times. The rearrangement uses TRBV20-1 and TRBJ2-1, with D unclear. In germline, CDR1 is DFQATT, CDR2 SNEGSKA (reference sequence). The CDR3 length is 15 residues. The V end was cut by 0 bases, the J end by 6 bases, with 15 bases between. CDR3 sequence reads: CSARDADRVTNEQFF. In nucleotides, the CDR3 is TGCAGTGCTAGAGATGCTGATCGGGTTACCAATGAGCAGTTCTTC.

This clonotype was recorded many times. This chain joins TRBV29-1 and TRBJ2-1, with 7 bases fitting TRBD1. The germline CDR1 and CDR2 sequences are SQVTM and ANQGSEA. J lost 0 bases, V lost 6 bases, and 8 bases had no gene match. The CDR3 is 15 residues long. The CDR3 DNA follows: TGCAGCGTGGAGGACAGGCTGAGCTCCTACAATGAGCAGTTCTTC. This gives the protein CSVEDRLSSYNEQFF.

Only a few counts were recorded for this clonotype. This chain uses TRBV7-9 with TRBJ2-1; possibly TRBD2 for D (5 bases). Per the germline V gene, CDR1 is SEHNR and CDR2 is FQNEAQ (reference sequence). This CDR3 is built from 16 residues. The V end was cut by 1 base, the J end by 12 bases, with 22 bases between. CDR3 sequence (DNA): TGTGCCAGCAGCTTAGACTGGGCAGAGGGCAAGAGAGGGCAGTTCTTC. Encoded protein: CASSLDWAEGKRGQFF.